Shown below are 16 T cell receptor beta chains from a single sample sequenced in a study of blood T cell repertoires in COVID-19. Method: immunoSEQ multiplex PCR; TCRdb's copy keeps in-frame clones and lacks some. The sample shows approximately 230,000 clones, approximately 80% of them seen only once. The specimen sequenced was peripheral blood. These receptors all come from a man older than 75 with acute or convalescent COVID-19.

This CDR3 reads CASSMKGADYGYTF. CDR3 nucleotide sequence: TGTGCCAGTAGTATGAAGGGGGCTGACTATGGCTACACCTTC. The V call is TRBV19, the J call TRBJ1-2; 7 bases map to TRBD1. In germline, CDR1 is LNHDA, CDR2 SQIVND (reference sequence). CDR3 length equals 14 residues. J was trimmed by 3 bases and V by 3 bases; bases with no gene match: 4.

This clone was recorded once. The J gene is TRBJ2-3, the V gene TRBV5-1; D perhaps matches TRBD2 (5 bases). CDR1 SGHRS and CDR2 YFSETQ come from the germline V gene. Trimming left V 6 bases short and J 0 bases short, with 14 bases between. CDR3 length: 15 amino acids. The chain's CDR3 is CASTFGGSSTDTQYF. The CDR3 bases are TGCGCCAGCACCTTTGGCGGGTCTAGCACAGATACGCAGTATTTT.

The V call is TRBV7-2, the J call TRBJ1-4, with a possible D match to TRBD1 (5 bases). Trimming stripped 2 bases from V and 5 bases from J, with 9 bases between. The CDR3 totals 14 residues. Germline CDR1 is SGHTA and CDR2 is FQGNSA. The CDR3 DNA reads TGTGCCAGCAGCTTAATTGGGGCAAATGAAAAACTGTTTTTT. Encoded protein: CASSLIGANEKLFF.

The chain combines TRBV24-1 with TRBJ2-5; D perhaps matches TRBD2 (5 bases). This CDR3 comprises 15 residues. Trimming stripped 2 bases from V and 1 base from J, with 10 bases between. The germline gives CDR1 KGHDR, CDR2 SFDVKD. The CDR3 sequence is CATSDSRGLQETQYF. The CDR3 DNA is TGTGCCACCAGTGATTCCCGAGGGCTCCAAGAGACCCAGTACTTC.

The chain carries TRBV25-1 and TRBJ2-3, with 9 bases that match TRBD1. Germline assignment: CDR1 MGHDK and CDR2 SYGVNS. The CDR3 is made up of 14 amino acids. With 5 bases clipped from V and 1 base from J, the junction kept 1 base outside the gene matches. The CDR3 sequence is CASSNRGRTDTQYF. The CDR3 coding sequence is TGTGCCAGCAGTAACAGGGGGCGCACAGATACGCAGTATTTT.

The genes are TRBV24-1 and TRBJ1-2; 8 bases are a match to TRBD1. Germline CDR1 reads KGHDR; CDR2 reads SFDVKD. V trimming: 3 bases; J trimming: 9 bases; junction bases outside the gene matches: 14. CDR3 length: 16 amino acids. Written as DNA, the CDR3 is TGTGCCACCAGTGATCACTCACCCCAGGGGGCTTATAGCTACACCTTC. Translated, it gives CATSDHSPQGAYSYTF.

Only a few counts were recorded for this clone. The chain links TRBV2 to TRBJ2-7; the D gene is possibly TRBD2 (6 bases). The germline gives CDR1 SNHLY, CDR2 FYNNEI. The CDR3 totals 17 residues. V lost 8 bases and J lost 4, with 27 bases in between. The CDR3 here is CASLGWRGGKVKYEQYF. The CDR3 region has the DNA TGTGCCAGCCTCGGCTGGAGGGGAGGAAAGGTTAAGTACGAGCAGTACTTC.

CDR3 protein: CASSLEGRGGDGYTF. CDR3 bases: TGCGCCAGCAGCTTGGAAGGGCGAGGGGGCGATGGCTACACCTTC. V gene TRBV5-1 combines with J gene TRBJ1-2, with 7 bases matching TRBD1. The CDR3 contains 15 residues. After removal of 0 bases from V and 6 bases from J, the junction contained 8 bases not matched to a gene. Germline lookup yields CDR1 SGHRS and CDR2 YFSETQ.

V usage is TRBV12-3 or TRBV12-4 and J usage is TRBJ2-2; D is possibly TRBD2 (5 bases). The CDR3 is 13 amino acids. The V and J ends lost 6 bases and 6 bases respectively, with 11 bases between them. CDR3 amino acids: CASSPLAPGELFF. The CDR3 DNA follows: TGTGCCAGCAGCCCTCTAGCACCCGGGGAGCTGTTTTTT.

The gene calls are TRBV18 and TRBJ1-2, with a weak D call TRBD1 (5 bases). The CDR3 consists of 14 residues. The V gene's germline CDR1 is KGHSH and CDR2 LQKENI. The V and J ends lost 2 bases and 3 bases respectively, with 10 bases between them. CDR3 nucleotides: TGTGCCAGCTCACCAACGACAGCTCACTATGGCTACACCTTC. The encoded protein is CASSPTTAHYGYTF.

This sequence joins TRBV5-6 and TRBJ1-2; TRBD1 agrees at 9 bases. This CDR3 comprises 13 residues. Germline values: CDR1 SGHDT, CDR2 YYEEEE. Trimming removed 2 bases from V and 8 bases from J; junction bases left unmatched: 4. This chain's CDR3 is CASSLRQGGGYTF. The DNA of the CDR3 is TGTGCCAGCAGCTTAAGACAGGGGGGAGGCTACACCTTC.

This chain connects TRBV2 to TRBJ1-1, with D perhaps TRBD1 (6 bases). The CDR3 covers 11 residues. V shed 5 bases and J shed 11 bases, with 12 bases lying between them. The germline V gene encodes CDR1 SNHLY and CDR2 FYNNEI. DNA for the CDR3: TGTGCCAGCAGTCTACAGGGAAGGGCTTTCTTT. Protein product: CASSLQGRAFF.

J is TRBJ2-2 and V is TRBV21-1; the table's D call, TRBD1, has no DNA check behind it. TRBV21-1 is annotated as a pseudogene. The CDR3 loop spans 16 amino acids. The CDR3 DNA sequence: TGTGCCAGCAGCAAAGTGAACAGGGAGAACACCGGGGAGCTGTTTTTT. Its protein is CASSKVNRENTGELFF.

V usage is TRBV15 and J usage is TRBJ1-2; TRBD1 might be the D (5 bases). Germline lookup yields CDR1 LNHNV and CDR2 YYDKDF (reference sequence). The CDR3 has 16 amino acids. V was clipped by 0 bases and J by 8 bases, with 19 bases between them. CDR3 coding DNA: TGTGCCACCAGCAGAGATTATAGCGGGGGAAGAATAGGCTACACCTTC. Encoded protein: CATSRDYSGGRIGYTF.

CDR3 protein: CASSYFPGGYNQPQHF. In DNA form, the CDR3 reads TGTGCCAGCAGTTACTTCCCAGGGGGGTACAATCAGCCCCAGCATTTT. This chain links TRBV6-6 with TRBJ1-5; 7 bases agree with TRBD1. From germline, CDR1 is MNHNY and CDR2 SVGAGI (reference sequence). The CDR3 contains 16 residues. V shed 1 base and J 3 bases; nucleotides not matched to a gene: 6.

The chain combines TRBV5-6 with TRBJ1-1, with D tentatively TRBD1 (5 bases). The CDR3 length is 14 residues. Between the trimmed V and J ends, which lost 4 bases and 1 base, there was a span of 11 bases. Germline loops: CDR1 SGHDT, CDR2 YYEEEE. CDR3 in amino acids: CASSIQGWNTEAFF. As DNA, the CDR3 is TGTGCCAGCAGCATCCAGGGCTGGAACACTGAAGCTTTCTTT.